A selection of T cell receptor beta chains follows, all from one sample in a study of shared clonotypes between healthy human individuals. Sequencing used immunoSEQ multiplex PCR; TCRdb keeps in-frame clones, though not all of them. The top ten clones hold 0.09% to 0.13% of a sample with roughly 590,000 clones, about 95% of them seen once. The material sequenced was naive CD8+ T cells sorted from blood. The receptors originated from a woman aged 25 to 45 in good health. Both conserved end residues are part of each CDR3. The D gene is left open where the match is weak. Rows give clone size only sometimes, using once, few, many, or a class for an expanded clone.

size	V	J	D	CDR3	DNA
.	TRBV19	TRBJ2-7	TRBD2	CASTVGSGSSYEQYF	TGTGCCAGTACTGTGGGTAGCGGGAGCTCCTACGAGCAGTACTTC
.	TRBV21-1	TRBJ2-2	.	CASSKEAGQGGSGELFF	TGTGCCAGCAGCAAAGAGGCGGGACAGGGGGGCTCCGGGGAGCTGTTTTTT
.	TRBV6-1	TRBJ1-5	TRBD1	CASTKDRAGNQPQHF	TGTGCCAGCACCAAGGACAGGGCGGGCAATCAGCCCCAGCATTTT
.	TRBV6-6	TRBJ2-7	.	CASSPTPGRFYEQYF	TGTGCCAGCAGTCCAACTCCGGGACGATTTTACGAGCAGTACTTC
.	TRBV7-2	TRBJ2-1	TRBD2	CASSSSGRADNEQFF	TGTGCCAGCAGCTCCAGCGGGAGGGCGGACAATGAGCAGTTCTTC
once	TRBV5-6	TRBJ1-2	.	CASSPDSGYGYTF	TGTGCCAGCAGCCCGGATTCGGGGTATGGCTACACCTTC
.	TRBV5-1	TRBJ2-5	TRBD2	CASSWGGAGIYETQYF	TGCGCCAGCAGCTGGGGAGGGGCAGGGATCTATGAGACCCAGTACTTC
.	TRBV7-5	TRBJ2-1	.	CVRSPRQGPYNEQFF	TGTGTCAGAAGCCCCAGACAGGGACCCTACAATGAGCAGTTCTTC
.	TRBV9	TRBJ1-2	.	CASSGGGAGGYTF	TGTGCCAGCAGCGGAGGAGGGGCCGGCGGCTACACCTTC
once	TRBV28	TRBJ1-6	TRBD1	CASSLWDRVNSPLHF	TGTGCCAGCAGTTTATGGGACAGGGTGAATTCACCCCTCCACTTT
.	TRBV7-9	TRBJ2-1	TRBD2	CASSPLARTNEQFF	TGTGCCAGCAGCCCACTAGCGAGAACCAATGAGCAGTTCTTC
.	TRBV11-2	TRBJ2-2	.	CASSLGSYTGELFF	TGTGCCAGCAGCTTAGGTTCTTACACCGGGGAGCTGTTTTTT
.	TRBV5-1	TRBJ1-2	.	CASSLEKHRNQYAAGGYTF	TGCGCCAGCAGCTTGGAAAAACACAGGAATCAATACGCCGCCGGTGGCTACACCTTC
.	TRBV13	TRBJ2-7	TRBD1	CASSLVTGVDEQYF	TGTGCCAGCAGCTTAGTAACAGGGGTGGACGAGCAGTACTTC
.	TRBV10-1	TRBJ2-1	.	CASSESAGYNEQFF	TGCGCCAGCAGTGAGTCGGCGGGCTACAATGAGCAGTTCTTC
.	TRBV2	TRBJ2-7	TRBD2	CASSLGGNGLNYEQYF	TGTGCCAGCAGTCTGGGGGGGAACGGTCTAAACTACGAGCAGTACTTC
.	TRBV7-2	TRBJ2-1	TRBD1	CASSLQGNEQFF	TGTGCCAGCAGCCTACAGGGGAATGAGCAGTTCTTC
few	TRBV29-1	TRBJ1-5	.	CSVEGDGENQPQHF	TGCAGCGTTGAGGGGGACGGGGAAAATCAGCCCCAGCATTTT
.	TRBV7-9	TRBJ1-1	.	CASSPRGASTEAFF	TGTGCCAGCAGCCCCCGGGGAGCGAGCACTGAAGCTTTCTTT
.	TRBV27	TRBJ2-2	.	CASSLVGGELFF	TGTGCCAGCAGCCTCGTAGGCGGGGAGCTGTTTTTT
.	TRBV9	TRBJ1-3	.	CASSDWSSGNTIYF	TGTGCCAGCAGCGACTGGAGCTCTGGAAACACCATATATTTT
.	TRBV2	TRBJ2-7	.	CASRETNSYEQYF	TGTGCCAGCAGGGAGACCAATTCCTACGAGCAGTACTTC
.	TRBV19	TRBJ2-7	.	CASRGLSSYEQYF	TGTGCCAGTAGGGGCCTAAGCTCCTACGAGCAGTACTTC
.	TRBV4-1	TRBJ2-7	.	CASSHGPSRTYEQYF	TGCGCCAGCAGCCACGGCCCTAGCCGCACCTACGAGCAGTACTTC
.	TRBV19	TRBJ1-3	TRBD1	CASSFGQGAGNTIYF	TGTGCCAGTAGTTTCGGACAGGGGGCTGGAAACACCATATATTTT
.	TRBV27	TRBJ2-7	.	CASSLGRSSYEQYF	TGTGCCAGCAGTTTGGGCAGGAGCTCCTACGAGCAGTACTTC
.	TRBV14	TRBJ1-2	.	CASSQVQDYGYTF	TGTGCCAGCAGCCAAGTACAGGACTATGGCTACACCTTC
once	TRBV7-8	TRBJ1-5	.	CASSSNRIPHNQPQHF	TGTGCCAGCAGCTCGAATCGGATTCCCCACAATCAGCCCCAGCATTTT
.	TRBV27	TRBJ2-7	.	CASSGKSSLEDEQYF	TGTGCCAGCAGTGGGAAGAGCTCCTTGGAAGACGAGCAGTACTTC
.	TRBV27	TRBJ2-1	TRBD2	CASSPNLAESYNEQFF	TGTGCCAGCAGCCCAAATCTAGCGGAGTCCTACAATGAGCAGTTCTTC
.	TRBV7-9	TRBJ1-1	TRBD1	CASSRGTGPEAFF	TGTGCCAGCAGCCGAGGGACAGGGCCTGAAGCTTTCTTT
.	TRBV19	TRBJ1-1	TRBD1	CASTQGEVTEAFF	TGTGCCAGTACACAGGGGGAGGTCACTGAAGCTTTCTTT
.	TRBV6-1	TRBJ1-1	.	CASRAYFPENTEAFF	TGTGCCAGCAGGGCCTACTTCCCAGAAAACACTGAAGCTTTCTTT
.	TRBV14	TRBJ2-7	.	CASSPPDRGEQYF	TGTGCCAGCAGCCCTCCCGACCGGGGAGAGCAGTACTTC
.	TRBV13	TRBJ2-3	TRBD1	CASSSGQGRTHTQYF	TGTGCCAGCAGCTCCGGACAGGGAAGGACCCATACGCAGTATTTT
.	TRBV27	TRBJ1-5	TRBD1	CASRPTGGSGNQPQHF	TGTGCCAGCAGGCCGACAGGGGGCTCCGGCAATCAGCCCCAGCATTTT
.	TRBV27	TRBJ1-2	TRBD1	CASSSDRGSLFGYTF	TGTGCCAGCAGTTCCGACAGGGGCAGCCTCTTTGGCTACACCTTC
once	TRBV27	TRBJ2-3	.	CASSLLNTDTQYF	TGTGCCAGCAGTTTATTGAACACAGATACGCAGTATTTT
.	TRBV28	TRBJ1-1	.	CASSPSTLNTEAFF	TGTGCCAGCAGTCCCTCGACCTTGAACACTGAAGCTTTCTTT
.	TRBV6-5	TRBJ2-5	TRBD2	CASSSGSGRALETQYF	TGTGCCAGCAGTTCGGGTAGCGGGAGGGCCTTGGAGACCCAGTACTTC
.	TRBV27	TRBJ1-2	TRBD1	CASSSTAWGTGETYGYTF	TGTGCCAGCAGTTCGACCGCTTGGGGGACAGGAGAAACCTATGGCTACACCTTC
.	TRBV5-5	TRBJ2-1	TRBD1	CASSFEVRGSYNEQFF	TGTGCCAGCAGCTTTGAGGTCAGGGGGTCCTACAATGAGCAGTTCTTC
.	TRBV25-1	TRBJ2-7	.	CASSNVYEQYF	TGTGCCAGCAGTAACGTATACGAGCAGTACTTC
.	TRBV13	TRBJ2-5	TRBD2	CASSFGAGDRETQYF	TGTGCCAGCAGCTTTGGAGCGGGAGATCGAGAGACCCAGTACTTC
.	TRBV7-9	TRBJ2-7	.	CASTVGGKREQYF	TGTGCCAGCACCGTAGGGGGTAAACGCGAGCAGTACTTC
.	TRBV27	TRBJ1-4	.	CASSLSGGDEKLFF	TGTGCCAGCAGTCTGTCAGGCGGGGATGAAAAACTGTTTTTT
.	TRBV7-9	TRBJ2-5	TRBD2	CASSYDRRGLAGIETQYF	TGTGCCAGCAGCTACGATAGAAGAGGACTAGCGGGAATAGAGACCCAGTACTTC
once	TRBV28	TRBJ2-2	TRBD2	CASSSNHPPRGGGHSNTGELFF	TGTGCCAGCAGTTCAAACCACCCACCCCGGGGGGGCGGGCATTCGAACACCGGGGAGCTGTTTTTT
.	TRBV9	TRBJ1-3	.	CASSVDPSGDSGNTIYF	TGTGCCAGCAGCGTAGATCCCTCGGGGGACTCTGGAAACACCATATATTTT
.	TRBV28	TRBJ1-5	TRBD1	CASRQGVYQPQHF	TGTGCCAGCAGACAGGGGGTTTACCAGCCCCAGCATTTT
.	TRBV27	TRBJ2-7	TRBD2	CASSLSGRASEQYF	TGTGCCAGCAGTTTAAGCGGGAGGGCCTCCGAGCAGTACTTC
.	TRBV11-2	TRBJ2-5	.	CASSFSGKETQYF	TGTGCCAGCAGCTTCAGTGGTAAAGAGACCCAGTACTTC
.	TRBV2	TRBJ2-7	TRBD2	CASSESGSTYEQYF	TGTGCCAGCAGTGAAAGCGGGAGTACCTACGAGCAGTACTTC
.	TRBV28	TRBJ2-1	TRBD1	CATRGLNEQFF	TGTGCCACCAGGGGGCTGAATGAGCAGTTCTTC
.	TRBV28	TRBJ1-1	.	CASSLGVRGLNTEAFF	TGTGCCAGCAGTTTAGGGGTACGGGGTTTGAACACTGAAGCTTTCTTT
.	TRBV4-1	TRBJ2-1	TRBD2	CASSLLAGVTGEQFF	TGCGCCAGCAGCCTTCTAGCGGGAGTTACGGGGGAGCAGTTCTTC
.	TRBV7-9	TRBJ2-3	TRBD2	CASSTGLAGGFTDTQYF	TGTGCCAGCAGCACAGGACTAGCGGGAGGATTCACAGATACGCAGTATTTT
.	TRBV10-1	TRBJ2-2	TRBD1	CASMGTGNTGELFF	TGCGCCAGCATGGGGACAGGGAACACCGGGGAGCTGTTTTTT